The clone carrying this T cell receptor beta chain was found a few times. These data belong to a study of blood T cells in healthy people across ages. Per germline, CDR1 SGHTA and CDR2 FQGTGA. The CDR3 has 14 amino acids. V lost 5 bases and J 7 bases, leaving 14 bases between the germline ends. A second roughly 7 to 12 cycle PCR used barcoded and J-beta primers. MiXCR, applied by TCRdb to the 5' RACE reads, yields one record per CDR3 protein. The sample lists about 780,000 distinct CDR3 sequences; about 26% were seen once. These same data were also listed under a study on T cells of mothers and their children.

The chain combines TRBV7-3 with TRBJ1-4; D remains ambiguous. The sequence derives from a boy between 10 and 17 years old in good health. Sample: blood. CDR3 amino acids: CASSQFGEGEKLFF. CDR3 coding DNA: TGTGCCAGCAGCCAGTTTGGGGAGGGTGAAAAACTGTTTTTT.